The 16 T cell receptor beta chains below come from one sample, sequenced in a study of cytomegalovirus exposure and HLA in healthy donors. Vbeta (60) and Jbeta (13) primers were used in the PCR. Assay: immunoSEQ multiplex PCR; the TCRdb copy retains only in-frame clones and omits some. The sample includes around 86,000 clones, 6% to 9% of them seen just once. Sequenced input: PBMCs. The receptors stem from a man aged 50 to 60 in good health and CMV-seronegative.

The J gene is TRBJ1-3, the V gene TRBV29-1; no clear D gene. The CDR3 covers 12 residues. CDR1 and CDR2 (germline): SQVTM, ANQGSEA. V shed 4 bases and J shed 4 bases, with 8 bases lying between them. CDR3 in DNA: TGCAGCGTTGGGACTGAAGGAAACACCATATATTTT. Its protein product is CSVGTEGNTIYF.

The chain joins TRBV6-6 to TRBJ1-2, with 7 bases identical to TRBD1. The CDR3 sequence is 16 residues long. CDR1 MNHNY and CDR2 SVGAGI come from the germline V gene (reference sequence). With 0 bases clipped from V and 5 bases from J, the junction kept 9 bases outside the gene matches. The CDR3: CASSYSPRGQGYGYTF. The CDR3 nucleotides read TGTGCCAGCAGTTACTCGCCTAGGGGGCAGGGATATGGCTACACCTTC.

This sequence joins TRBV6-6 and TRBJ1-5, with D maybe TRBD1 (6 bases). The CDR3 length is 16 residues. V lost 3 bases, J lost 4 bases, and 16 bases lay in between. Germline V lookup: CDR1 MNHNY, CDR2 SVGAGI (reference sequence). CDR3 nucleotides: TGTGCCAGCAGTTATAGACGGTCAGGGGAGAATCAGCCCCAGCATTTT. Amino acids: CASSYRRSGENQPQHF.

This clone was counted a few times. This chain links TRBV6-5 with TRBJ2-3, with TRBD2 matching over 9 bases. The length of the CDR3 is 16 residues. The V and J ends lost 3 bases and 6 bases, in that order; junction bases with no gene match: 10. Germline assignment: CDR1 MNHEY and CDR2 SVGAGI. This CDR3 reads CASSYGRRGGLDTQYF. Written as DNA, the CDR3 is TGTGCCAGCAGTTATGGGCGGCGGGGGGGCTTGGATACGCAGTATTTT.

This clone was counted between two and nine times. The rearrangement links TRBV11-2 to TRBJ1-1, with 7 bases matching TRBD1. Germline lookup yields CDR1 SGHAT and CDR2 FQNNGV. CDR3 length: 14 amino acids. Unmatched junction bases numbered 9, after V lost 5 bases and J lost 6 bases. The CDR3 sequence is CASSLTGVGAEAFF. CDR3 coding DNA: TGTGCCAGCAGCCTTACAGGGGTGGGCGCTGAAGCTTTCTTT.

The V gene is TRBV5-8, the J gene TRBJ1-3; 7 bases match TRBD1. Unmatched junction bases numbered 6, after V lost 0 bases and J lost 0 bases. The CDR3 is 17 amino acids. Germline loops: CDR1 SGHTS, CDR2 YDEGEE. CDR3 loop: CASSLGTGAYSGNTIYF. The CDR3 DNA is TGTGCCAGCAGCTTGGGGACAGGCGCTTACTCTGGAAACACCATATATTTT.

This clone occurred many times. The rearrangement uses TRBV6-6 and TRBJ1-2; no clear D. Germline CDR1 and CDR2: MNHNY and SVGAGI (reference sequence). This CDR3 region has 11 residues. The V and J ends lost 4 bases and 5 bases respectively, with 5 bases between them. The CDR3 nucleotides read TGTGCCAGCAGTTCGTTATATGGCTACACCTTC. It encodes CASSSLYGYTF.

This clone was counted only a few times. This rearrangement joins TRBV6-5 to TRBJ1-2, with D unclear. The V and J ends lost 4 bases and 2 bases respectively, with 11 bases between them. This CDR3 region has 14 residues. CDR1 is MNHEY and CDR2 is SVGAGI in the germline V gene. The CDR3 coding sequence is TGTGCCAGCAGTTCTATATTAATCAACTATGGCTACACCTTC. It specifies CASSSILINYGYTF.

The chain has TRBV27 and TRBJ2-3, with 10 bases that match TRBD2. The CDR3 loop spans 16 amino acids. Unmatched junction bases numbered 9, after V lost 6 bases and J lost 3 bases. Germline CDR1 and CDR2: MNHEY and SMNVEV (reference sequence). The CDR3 DNA follows: TGTGCCAGCAGCCTTAGCGGGAGGCGGAGGACAGATACGCAGTATTTT. It specifies CASSLSGRRRTDTQYF.

The chain carries TRBV19 and TRBJ2-6; D gene uncertain. The CDR3 is 15 residues long. Trimming took 2 bases from V and 1 from J, leaving 6 bases between them. Germline-derived CDR1 and CDR2 are LNHDA and SQIVND (reference sequence). CDR3 sequence (DNA): TGTGCCAGTAGTATAACACCATCTGGGGCCAACGTCCTGACTTTC. It yields the protein CASSITPSGANVLTF.

This clone turned up a few times. V gene TRBV5-8 combines with J gene TRBJ2-1, with a possible D match to TRBD2 (7 bases). V was pared by 5 bases and J by 4 bases, with 16 bases between. The CDR3 runs to 15 residues. Per germline, CDR1 SGHTS and CDR2 YDEGEE. The CDR3 loop is CASSYRGGLYNEQFF. CDR3 in DNA: TGTGCCAGCAGTTATAGGGGGGGTCTTTACAATGAGCAGTTCTTC.

The J gene is TRBJ1-3, the V gene TRBV19, with D maybe TRBD1 (5 bases). CDR1 and CDR2 from the germline V gene are LNHDA and SQIVND (reference sequence). V was trimmed by 1 base and J by 14 bases, leaving 15 bases between them. The CDR3 is 13 residues long. The CDR3 spells CASSIVGTGLLYF. The CDR3 region has the DNA TGTGCCAGTAGTATAGTTGGCACAGGATTACTATATTTT.

This clone has only one observation. The genes are TRBV5-1 and TRBJ1-2; TRBD1 matches at 8 bases. Germline CDR1 reads SGHRS; CDR2 reads YFSETQ. V dropped 2 bases and J dropped 9; count of bases not matched to a gene: 15. The CDR3 contains 16 residues. CDR3 nucleotide sequence: TGCGCCAGCAGCTTCTTTCAGGGGGCCCTGTCTATGAGCTACACCTTC. Amino acids: CASSFFQGALSMSYTF.

Comments on this clone: Without the conserved terminal phenylalanine or tryptophan, this CDR3 likely stems from a read error. J is TRBJ2-3 and V is TRBV29-1, with TRBD1 identical over 8 bases. Germline lookup yields CDR1 SQVTM and CDR2 ANQGSEA. J was trimmed by 6 bases and V by 7 bases; bases with no gene match: 9. CDR3 size: 13 residues. As DNA, the CDR3 is TGCAGCGCAGCTACAGGGGGAAGGGATACGCAGTATGTT. Its protein is CSAATGGRDTQYV.

This clone was found a few times. A read error is likely, as this CDR3 ends without the conserved phenylalanine or tryptophan. The chain employs TRBV7-9 and TRBJ2-2; 8 nucleotides match TRBD1. CDR1 and CDR2 from the germline V gene are SEHNR and FQNEAQ (reference sequence). J lost 3 bases, V lost 5 bases, and 8 bases had no gene match. This CDR3 has 16 amino acids. In nucleotides, the CDR3 is TGTGCCAGCAGCGCCCAGCGGACAGGGCACACCGGGGAGCTGTTTGTT. Translated, it gives CASSAQRTGHTGELFV.

This clone was seen a few times. The genes are TRBV5-4 and TRBJ2-1; 7 nucleotides line up with TRBD2. J gave up 5 bases and V 1 base, and 6 bases lay outside the gene matches. Germline values: CDR1 SGHNT, CDR2 YYREEE (reference sequence). This CDR3 is built from 15 residues. The CDR3 bases are TGTGCCAGCAGCTTGCGGCTAGCGGCCCACAATGAGCAGTTCTTC. As protein: CASSLRLAAHNEQFF.